This T cell receptor (beta chain) originates from a study of CD8 T cells in Susac syndrome (dated by TCRdb to about 2019). Background for the entire study: Repertoire sequencing was used to test whether CD8+ T cell activation and differentiation in Susac syndrome was antigen driven. Clonality of the CD8+ T cell repertoire was compared between eleven to twelve healthy donors, approximately 14 Susac syndrome patients and under 16 multiple sclerosis patients.

Points on this clonotype: The target of this receptor is not known. Nothing much larger sits one base from this clone, and base qualities are not available.

Peripheral blood CD8+ and CD4+ T cells from healthy donors, Susac syndrome patients and multiple sclerosis patients were profiled using high-throughput TCR beta sequencing. The multiple sclerosis controls were treatment-naive patients who had stable or active relapsing-remitting disease and met the revised McDonald criteria. Bulk CD8+ and CD4+ T cells were purified by magnetic negative isolation, whereas CD8+ TEMRA cells were enriched by FACS. Blood was drawn into EDTA tubes, processed within 24 hours, and PBMCs were isolated by density gradient centrifugation. PBMCs intended for TCR sequencing were frozen in liquid nitrogen and were later thawed in a 37 degrees C water bath. The sorted or isolated CD4+, CD8+ and CD8+ TEMRA cells reached a purity of at least 90%. RNA was extracted using the RNeasy kit, and roughly 0.5 to 1 microgram was reverse transcribed with random hexamers. The immunoSEQ multiplex PCR assay, covering 54 Vbeta and 13 Jbeta segments, was used to amplify TCR beta CDR3 regions. PCR amplification bias was corrected by using a synthetic template baseline for primer optimization and computational correction. As for how the authors treated the data: Only productive sequences were kept, with reads annotated to V, D and J genes according to IMGT and analyzed in immunoSEQ Analyzer. Clonality was calculated as one minus the Shannon entropy normalized by log2 of the number of productive unique sequences. For each patient and control, public and private clones were evaluated within the 100 most prevalent clones. Clones were defined as Susac-specific if absent from the healthy and MS cohorts, from some 1,000 published viral clones and from other ImmuneACCESS disease sequences. TCRdb handled the public reads itself, with Q25 trimming in fastp and clone calling in MiXCR, and kept productive beta chains. Rows are combined by CDR3 protein, so each entry shows the most common genes and DNA. In this record, the V and J calls reflect TCRdb's handling and not the investigators' own analysis. Recorded for this sample are 150,000 to 200,000 distinct CDR3 sequences; about 95% of them occurred a single time. 0.15% to 0.2% of the sample comes from the top ten.

Findings and caveats that apply to the study as a whole: The study acknowledged that relatively few individuals were included in the TCR sequencing and HLA analysis.

There are 12 amino acids in the CDR3, from cysteine to phenylalanine inclusive. Kept here is only the CDR3 DNA, which spans 36 bases and is read in frame from base 1. At the junction V is shortened by 8 bases and J by 2 bases, with 10 bases in between. The germline V gene encodes CDR1 SNHLY and CDR2 FYNNEI. The chain uses TRBV2 and TRBJ2-7, with the D call perhaps TRBD1 or TRBD2, each one matching 5 bases. The clonotype was recovered from a human donor with multiple sclerosis. The specimen sequenced was CD8+ T cells from PBMCs. The nucleotides read TGTGCCAGCCGGGACGGACCCTACGAGCAGTACTTC. This encodes CASRDGPYEQYF.